This is a list of T cell receptor beta chains from one sample in a study of graft-versus-host responses after intestinal transplantation. The antigens for these receptors are not known. Assay: immunoSEQ multiplex PCR; the TCRdb copy retains only in-frame clones and omits some. The repertoire holds under 130,000 clones, with 90% to 95% as singletons. The sample was unstimulated CD8+ T cells sorted from spleen or lymph node cells, taken before intestinal transplant. All receptors derive from a human donor who received an intestinal transplant. Both conserved end residues are part of each CDR3. D genes are given only for firm matches. A clone size is listed for some rows: how often the clone was seen (once, few, many), or a class if it is expanded.

CDR3 protein: CASSLRTSNQPQHF
CDR3 DNA: TGTGCCAGCAGCTTAAGGACAAGCAATCAGCCCCAGCATTTT
D gene: .
J gene: TRBJ1-5
clone size: .
V gene: TRBV7-8

CDR3 protein: CASSYTGLAQETQYF
CDR3 DNA: TGTGCCAGCAGTTATACAGGACTAGCGCAAGAGACCCAGTACTTC
D gene: TRBD2
J gene: TRBJ2-5
clone size: .
V gene: TRBV5-4

CDR3 protein: CASSVDRGEQYF
CDR3 DNA: TGTGCCAGCAGCGTAGACAGGGGCGAGCAGTACTTC
D gene: TRBD1
J gene: TRBJ2-7
clone size: .
V gene: TRBV9

CDR3 protein: CASVLDRGYNEQFF
CDR3 DNA: TGTGCCAGCGTACTGGACAGGGGATACAATGAGCAGTTCTTC
D gene: TRBD1
J gene: TRBJ2-1
clone size: .
V gene: TRBV2

CDR3 protein: CASSPGNTIYF
CDR3 DNA: TGCGCCAGCAGCCCTGGAAACACCATATATTTT
D gene: .
J gene: TRBJ1-3
clone size: few
V gene: TRBV4-1

CDR3 protein: CASSFASGTENEQFF
CDR3 DNA: TGTGCCAGCAGTTTTGCCTCCGGGACAGAAAATGAGCAGTTCTTC
D gene: TRBD1
J gene: TRBJ2-1
clone size: .
V gene: TRBV6-5

CDR3 protein: CASSLVSSGGVNRETQYF
CDR3 DNA: TGTGCCAGCAGCTTAGTTTCTAGCGGGGGGGTAAATAGGGAGACCCAGTACTTC
D gene: TRBD2
J gene: TRBJ2-5
clone size: .
V gene: TRBV7-2

CDR3 protein: CASSLPGENTEAFF
CDR3 DNA: TGCGCCAGCAGCCTCCCTGGTGAGAACACTGAAGCTTTCTTT
D gene: .
J gene: TRBJ1-1
clone size: once
V gene: TRBV4-1

CDR3 protein: CAISETPSGENSPLHF
CDR3 DNA: TGTGCCATCAGTGAGACCCCCTCAGGGGAAAATTCACCCCTCCACTTT
D gene: .
J gene: TRBJ1-6
clone size: .
V gene: TRBV10-3

CDR3 protein: CASIETRGSLNTEAFF
CDR3 DNA: TGTGCCAGCATCGAAACGCGGGGCAGCTTGAACACTGAAGCTTTCTTT
D gene: .
J gene: TRBJ1-1
clone size: .
V gene: TRBV13

CDR3 protein: CASSLSTGGEAFF
CDR3 DNA: TGTGCCAGCAGCTTATCGACAGGGGGGGAAGCTTTCTTT
D gene: TRBD1
J gene: TRBJ1-1
clone size: once
V gene: TRBV7-8

CDR3 protein: CASSGASSDTQYF
CDR3 DNA: TGTGCCAGCAGCGGCGCTAGCTCCGATACGCAGTATTTT
D gene: .
J gene: TRBJ2-3
clone size: .
V gene: TRBV5-4

CDR3 protein: CASSFGTGPYEQYF
CDR3 DNA: TGTGCCAGCAGTTTCGGGACAGGACCCTACGAGCAGTACTTC
D gene: TRBD1
J gene: TRBJ2-7
clone size: once
V gene: TRBV27

CDR3 protein: CASSSAQGPSYEQYF
CDR3 DNA: TGTGCCAGCAGCTCAGCGCAGGGGCCTTCTTACGAGCAGTACTTC
D gene: .
J gene: TRBJ2-7
clone size: .
V gene: TRBV7-8

CDR3 protein: CASSQGSGLDEQYF
CDR3 DNA: TGCGCCAGCAGCCAAGGATCGGGACTCGACGAGCAGTACTTC
D gene: .
J gene: TRBJ2-7
clone size: .
V gene: TRBV4-1

CDR3 protein: CSVEGTSMVTDTQYF
CDR3 DNA: TGCAGCGTTGAAGGGACTAGCATGGTTACAGATACGCAGTATTTT
D gene: TRBD2
J gene: TRBJ2-3
clone size: .
V gene: TRBV29-1

CDR3 protein: CASRLEVLATKNIQYF
CDR3 DNA: TGCGCCAGCAGGCTCGAAGTCCTGGCAACTAAAAACATTCAGTACTTC
D gene: .
J gene: TRBJ2-4
clone size: .
V gene: TRBV4-1

CDR3 protein: CASSLGTGLSYEQYF
CDR3 DNA: TGTGCCAGCAGCTTGGGGACAGGGCTCTCCTACGAGCAGTACTTC
D gene: TRBD1
J gene: TRBJ2-7
clone size: .
V gene: TRBV5-6

CDR3 protein: CASSQRQGAINEQYF
CDR3 DNA: TGCGCCAGCAGCCAGAGACAGGGGGCGATAAACGAGCAGTACTTC
D gene: TRBD1
J gene: TRBJ2-7
clone size: .
V gene: TRBV4-1

CDR3 protein: CASSNLGVETQYF
CDR3 DNA: TGTGCCAGCAGCAACCTGGGAGTAGAGACCCAGTACTTC
D gene: .
J gene: TRBJ2-5
clone size: once
V gene: TRBV7-8

CDR3 protein: CASSLVGGFHEQYF
CDR3 DNA: TGTGCCAGCAGCTTAGTAGGGGGTTTCCACGAGCAGTACTTC
D gene: .
J gene: TRBJ2-7
clone size: .
V gene: TRBV11-3

CDR3 protein: CASSPDGPGELFF
CDR3 DNA: TGTGCCAGCAGCCCGGACGGTCCCGGGGAGCTGTTTTTT
D gene: .
J gene: TRBJ2-2
clone size: .
V gene: TRBV9

CDR3 protein: CASSVTSSADTQYF
CDR3 DNA: TGTGCCAGCAGCGTGACTAGCTCTGCAGATACGCAGTATTTT
D gene: TRBD2
J gene: TRBJ2-3
clone size: .
V gene: TRBV9

CDR3 protein: CASSLVGGAPYNEQFF
CDR3 DNA: TGTGCCAGCAGCTTAGTTGGGGGGGCCCCCTACAATGAGCAGTTCTTC
D gene: .
J gene: TRBJ2-1
clone size: .
V gene: TRBV11-3

CDR3 protein: CASSLPGTSGGYGTDTQYF
CDR3 DNA: TGCGCCAGCAGCTTACCCGGGACTAGCGGGGGATATGGCACAGATACGCAGTATTTT
D gene: TRBD2
J gene: TRBJ2-3
clone size: once
V gene: TRBV5-1

CDR3 protein: CASSQWRSNTGELFF
CDR3 DNA: TGCGCCAGCAGCCAATGGCGCAGTAACACCGGGGAGCTGTTTTTT
D gene: .
J gene: TRBJ2-2
clone size: once
V gene: TRBV4-1

CDR3 protein: CASSLKVYTEAFF
CDR3 DNA: TGTGCCAGCAGCTTGAAGGTTTACACTGAAGCTTTCTTT
D gene: .
J gene: TRBJ1-1
clone size: .
V gene: TRBV5-8

CDR3 protein: CASSVEDTRTDTQYF
CDR3 DNA: TGTGCCAGCAGCGTCGAGGATACGCGCACAGATACGCAGTATTTT
D gene: .
J gene: TRBJ2-3
clone size: .
V gene: TRBV9

CDR3 protein: CAWNPGLAGELFF
CDR3 DNA: TGTGCCTGGAACCCCGGACTAGCCGGGGAGCTGTTTTTT
D gene: TRBD2
J gene: TRBJ2-2
clone size: .
V gene: TRBV30

CDR3 protein: CASSYILADYTGELFF
CDR3 DNA: TGTGCCAGCAGCTATATACTAGCGGACTACACCGGGGAGCTGTTTTTT
D gene: TRBD2
J gene: TRBJ2-2
clone size: .
V gene: TRBV5-8

CDR3 protein: CASSEGTVPYNEQFF
CDR3 DNA: TGTGCCAGCAGTGAAGGGACCGTTCCCTACAATGAGCAGTTCTTC
D gene: .
J gene: TRBJ2-1
clone size: .
V gene: TRBV27

CDR3 protein: CASSFAESYEQYF
CDR3 DNA: TGCGCCAGCAGCTTCGCAGAGTCCTACGAGCAGTACTTC
D gene: .
J gene: TRBJ2-7
clone size: .
V gene: TRBV5-1

CDR3 protein: CALLRENIQYF
CDR3 DNA: TGTGCCTTACTGAGGGAAAACATTCAGTACTTC
D gene: .
J gene: TRBJ2-4
clone size: .
V gene: TRBV7-9

CDR3 protein: CASSRPTSGGSDSTDTQYF
CDR3 DNA: TGTGCCAGCTCACGACCGACTAGCGGGGGGTCCGATAGCACAGATACGCAGTATTTT
D gene: TRBD2
J gene: TRBJ2-3
clone size: .
V gene: TRBV18

CDR3 protein: CASSPYRATNEKLFF
CDR3 DNA: TGTGCCAGCAGCCCCTACCGTGCAACTAATGAAAAACTGTTTTTT
D gene: .
J gene: TRBJ1-4
clone size: .
V gene: TRBV2

CDR3 protein: CASSSRNQPQHF
CDR3 DNA: TGTGCCAGCAGCTCCCGCAATCAGCCCCAGCATTTT
D gene: .
J gene: TRBJ1-5
clone size: .
V gene: TRBV13

CDR3 protein: CASSLAGGRNQPQHF
CDR3 DNA: TGCGCCAGCAGCTTGGCCGGAGGCCGCAATCAGCCCCAGCATTTT
D gene: .
J gene: TRBJ1-5
clone size: once
V gene: TRBV5-1

CDR3 protein: CASSLFLGRGLIDGYTF
CDR3 DNA: TGTGCCAGCAGCTTATTTCTCGGCAGGGGATTAATCGATGGCTACACCTTC
D gene: .
J gene: TRBJ1-2
clone size: .
V gene: TRBV11-2

CDR3 protein: CASSLSRGNTQETQYF
CDR3 DNA: TGTGCCAGCAGCTTGAGTCGCGGGAACACCCAAGAGACCCAGTACTTC
D gene: .
J gene: TRBJ2-5
clone size: .
V gene: TRBV5-6

CDR3 protein: CASSILTLQGVSGYTF
CDR3 DNA: TGTGCCAGTAGTATCCTCACCTTACAGGGGGTAAGCGGCTACACCTTC
D gene: TRBD1
J gene: TRBJ1-2
clone size: .
V gene: TRBV19

CDR3 protein: CASRFPDGYTDTQYF
CDR3 DNA: TGTGCCAGCAGGTTCCCCGACGGATACACAGATACGCAGTATTTT
D gene: .
J gene: TRBJ2-3
clone size: .
V gene: TRBV7-2

CDR3 protein: CASSSGLNINEQFF
CDR3 DNA: TGTGCCAGCAGTTCGGGACTAAATATCAATGAGCAGTTCTTC
D gene: TRBD2
J gene: TRBJ2-1
clone size: .
V gene: TRBV27

CDR3 protein: CASSFSYSNQPQHF
CDR3 DNA: TGTGCCAGCAGTTTCTCATATAGCAATCAGCCCCAGCATTTT
D gene: .
J gene: TRBJ1-5
clone size: .
V gene: TRBV27

CDR3 protein: CASSQGGLETFF
CDR3 DNA: TGTGCCAGCAGCCAAGGGGGACTTGAGACTTTCTTT
D gene: .
J gene: TRBJ1-1
clone size: .
V gene: TRBV14

CDR3 protein: CASSQDGVEQYF
CDR3 DNA: TGCGCCAGCAGCCAAGATGGAGTCGAGCAGTACTTC
D gene: .
J gene: TRBJ2-7
clone size: .
V gene: TRBV4-1

CDR3 protein: CASSTGVTDGYTF
CDR3 DNA: TGTGCCAGTAGTACAGGGGTGACAGATGGCTACACCTTC
D gene: .
J gene: TRBJ1-2
clone size: .
V gene: TRBV19

CDR3 protein: CASSPEAGNTEAFF
CDR3 DNA: TGCGCCAGCAGCCCCGAGGCGGGGAACACTGAAGCTTTCTTT
D gene: .
J gene: TRBJ1-1
clone size: .
V gene: TRBV5-1

CDR3 protein: CASSLGQGGRTDTQYF
CDR3 DNA: TGTGCCAGTAGTTTAGGACAGGGTGGAAGAACAGATACGCAGTATTTT
D gene: TRBD1
J gene: TRBJ2-3
clone size: .
V gene: TRBV19

CDR3 protein: CASSFPGVGYTF
CDR3 DNA: TGTGCCAGCAGTTTCCCAGGGGTTGGCTACACCTTC
D gene: .
J gene: TRBJ1-2
clone size: .
V gene: TRBV11-2

CDR3 protein: CASSQRGVLTDTQYF
CDR3 DNA: TGTGCCAGCAGCCAACGCGGGGTACTCACAGATACGCAGTATTTT
D gene: .
J gene: TRBJ2-3
clone size: .
V gene: TRBV7-9

CDR3 protein: CASSPGENQPQHF
CDR3 DNA: TGTGCCAGCAGTCCAGGGGAGAATCAGCCCCAGCATTTT
D gene: .
J gene: TRBJ1-5
clone size: .
V gene: TRBV27

CDR3 protein: CASSPPSGGSRGTQYF
CDR3 DNA: TGTGCCAGCAGTCCGCCTAGCGGGGGGTCCAGGGGGACCCAGTACTTC
D gene: TRBD2
J gene: TRBJ2-5
clone size: .
V gene: TRBV27

CDR3 protein: CASSLPTGPNTEAFF
CDR3 DNA: TGTGCCAGCAGCTTGCCGACAGGACCGAACACTGAAGCTTTCTTT
D gene: .
J gene: TRBJ1-1
clone size: .
V gene: TRBV7-8

CDR3 protein: CASSDRDSSETQYF
CDR3 DNA: TGTGCCAGCAGCGACAGAGATAGCTCAGAGACCCAGTACTTC
D gene: .
J gene: TRBJ2-5
clone size: .
V gene: TRBV9

CDR3 protein: CASSRLAGGPDTQYF
CDR3 DNA: TGTGCCAGCAGCCGACTAGCGGGGGGGCCTGATACGCAGTATTTT
D gene: TRBD2
J gene: TRBJ2-3
clone size: .
V gene: TRBV2